This TCR beta chain was found in a study of cytomegalovirus exposure and HLA in healthy donors. Looking at the study overall: Unique TCRs from HLA-typed donors, 70 million to 85 million of them, were held in an early data release.

The junction had 8 bases not matched to a gene; V was cut back by 2 bases and J by 4 bases. In germline, CDR1 is MNHEY, CDR2 SMNVEV (reference sequence). The CDR3 loop spans 16 amino acids. Primers included in the PCR were 60 Vbeta and 13 Jbeta primers. Assay: immunoSEQ multiplex PCR; the TCRdb copy retains only in-frame clones and omits some. Among 150,000 to 170,000 clones, less than 80% were seen once, and the ten largest hold around 2.3%. The chain carries TRBV27 and TRBJ2-5; TRBD1 matches 9 bases. This receptor was obtained from a young man in good health and CMV-seronegative. The sample was PBMCs. The CDR3 DNA reads as TGTGCCAGCAGTTTACTACAGGGGGCGCGACGAGAGACCCAGTACTTC. Its protein is CASSLLQGARRETQYF.